The present T cell receptor beta chain was sequenced within a study of blood T cell repertoires in COVID-19. Sequenced by immunoSEQ multiplex PCR; TCRdb stores in-frame clones only, minus some. The repertoire consists of tens of thousands of clones, with approximately 90% occurring once and the leading ten covering about 3.4%. Trimming took 4 bases from V and 6 from J, leaving 10 bases between them. There are 13 residues in the CDR3. Germline CDR1 is SGHAT and CDR2 is FQNNGV. V gene TRBV11-2 combines with J gene TRBJ2-4; no clear D gene. Input material: peripheral blood. This TCR derives from a woman between 45 and 65 years old with COVID-19, enrolled during active disease. CDR3: CASSSSSRNIQYF. The CDR3, as DNA: TGTGCCAGCAGCTCCTCGTCTAGAAACATTCAGTACTTC.